Each of the 16 T cell receptor beta chains below was sequenced from the same sample in a study of T cell responses to AZD1222 COVID-19 vaccine. Assay: immunoSEQ multiplex PCR; the TCRdb copy retains only in-frame clones and omits some. Altogether just over 65,000 clones are present, roughly 90% being singletons, with the ten largest covering 17%. The specimen comprised peripheral blood, sampled on day 0 of AZD1222 vaccination. These receptors all come from an adult in good health.

This clone was seen just once. J is TRBJ2-5 and V is TRBV5-1; 10 bases line up with TRBD1. Trimming at V came to 3 bases and at J to 1 base, leaving 6 bases not matched to a gene. Germline CDR1 SGHRS, CDR2 YFSETQ. This CDR3 region has 16 residues. The CDR3 nucleotides read TGCGCCAGCAGCTGGGGGACAGGGGATTTCCAAGAGACCCAGTACTTC. It yields the protein CASSWGTGDFQETQYF.

The V call is TRBV6-5, the J call TRBJ1-6, with D tentatively TRBD1 (6 bases). CDR1 is MNHEY, CDR2 SVGAGI, per germline. Trimming took 5 bases from V and 3 from J, leaving 11 bases between them. This CDR3 is built from 15 residues. Here the CDR3 reads CASSPGQNYNSPLHF. For the CDR3, the DNA is TGTGCCAGCAGTCCTGGACAGAACTATAATTCACCCCTCCACTTT.

This chain uses TRBV2 with TRBJ1-1, with D unclear. This CDR3 has 13 amino acids. Germline CDR1 reads SNHLY; CDR2 reads FYNNEI. The V end was cut by 3 bases, the J end by 5 bases, with 10 bases between. CDR3 coding DNA: TGTGCCAGCAGTGAGGGCCCGGGGACTGAAGCTTTCTTT. Translating gives CASSEGPGTEAFF. The full variable domain, with the rest looked up from reference TRBV2 and TRBJ1-1, is EPEVTQTPSHQVTQMGQEVILRCVPISNHLYFYWYRQILGQKVEFLVSFYNNEISEKSEIFDDQFSVERPDGSNFTLKIRSTKLEDSAMYFCASSEGPGTEAFFGQGTRLTVV.

This sequence joins TRBV2 and TRBJ1-2, with 10 bases matching TRBD1. After removal of 5 bases from V and 0 bases from J, the junction contained 15 bases not matched to a gene. Germline CDR1 is SNHLY and CDR2 is FYNNEI. This CDR3 has 19 amino acids. The chain's CDR3 is CASSPLPWGQGKSNYGYTF. The CDR3 nucleotides are TGTGCCAGCAGTCCCCTCCCCTGGGGACAGGGGAAATCTAACTATGGCTACACCTTC.

This rearrangement joins TRBV11-2 to TRBJ2-2; D unclear. In germline, CDR1 is SGHAT, CDR2 FQNNGV. V was clipped by 3 bases and J by 4 bases, with 6 bases between them. The CDR3 consists of 13 residues. CDR3 DNA: TGTGCCAGCAGCTTTGCGGTCACCGGGGAGCTGTTTTTT. It is translated as CASSFAVTGELFF.

In DNA, the CDR3 is TGCAGTGCTAGTGGACTTAGCGGGGCCGACAAAGGGGACGAGCAGTACTTC. Translation gives CSASGLSGADKGDEQYF. This chain joins TRBV20-1 and TRBJ2-7; 8 nucleotides line up with TRBD2. Trimming at V came to 3 bases and at J to 5 bases, leaving 18 bases not matched to a gene. The CDR3 loop spans 17 amino acids. Looked up from germline, CDR1 is DFQATT and CDR2 is SNEGSKA (reference sequence).

The chain recombines TRBV9 with TRBJ1-2; 9 nucleotides match TRBD1. There are 14 residues in the CDR3. Unmatched junction bases numbered 6, after V lost 3 bases and J lost 6 bases. Germline V CDR1 and CDR2: SGDLS, YYNGEE. The CDR3 here is CASSAPGQGDGYTF. In nucleotides, the CDR3 is TGTGCCAGCAGCGCCCCGGGACAGGGAGATGGCTACACCTTC.

The chain carries TRBV19 and TRBJ2-1; unclear D gene. V was shortened by 2 bases and J by 7 bases, with 15 bases between the two germline ends. Germline CDR1 reads LNHDA; CDR2 reads SQIVND (reference sequence). The length of the CDR3 is 15 residues. The CDR3 sequence is CASSIRDNRNNEQFF. The CDR3 nucleotides read TGTGCCAGTAGTATACGAGACAATCGAAATAATGAGCAGTTCTTC.

This clone has a single count. The rearrangement joins TRBV6-5 to TRBJ1-1; no firm D call. With 6 bases removed from V and 0 bases from J, the gap between germline ends came to 11 bases. Germline V gene lookup returns CDR1 MNHEY and CDR2 SVGAGI. The CDR3 has 14 amino acids. The CDR3, as DNA: TGTGCCAGCAGGTCCGCCCTGTTGAACACTGAAGCTTTCTTT. Amino acids: CASRSALLNTEAFF.

The gene calls are TRBV6-1 and TRBJ1-2; no firm D call. Per germline, CDR1 MNHNS and CDR2 SASEGT. V was cut by 2 bases and J by 9 bases, with 16 bases left in between. This CDR3 comprises 14 residues. CDR3 nucleotides: TGTGCCAGCAGTGAATCGGGGATCCCGAAGAGCTACACCTTC. Translating it yields CASSESGIPKSYTF.

The rearrangement uses TRBV4-1 and TRBJ1-2, with 9 bases aligning to TRBD1. Losses at the gene ends were 0 bases for V and 1 base for J; bases not matched to a gene: 15. Germline V gene lookup returns CDR1 MGHRA and CDR2 YSYEKL. There are 20 residues in the CDR3. Written as DNA, the CDR3 is TGCGCCAGCAGCCAAGATACACCCCGGGACAGGGTCGGGAGTAACTATGGCTACACCTTC. This encodes CASSQDTPRDRVGSNYGYTF.

V is TRBV4-1 and J is TRBJ2-3; 10 nucleotides agree with TRBD2. Germline values: CDR1 MGHRA, CDR2 YSYEKL. This CDR3 comprises 16 residues. The J segment lost 5 bases and the V segment lost 0 bases, leaving 5 bases of the junction unmatched. This CDR3 reads CASSQEERGGQDTQYF. Here the CDR3 DNA reads TGCGCCAGCAGCCAAGAGGAGCGGGGGGGCCAAGATACGCAGTATTTT.

The rearrangement links TRBV7-8 to TRBJ2-4; 9 bases are shared with TRBD1. The CDR3 is made up of 16 amino acids. Germline V CDR1 and CDR2: SGHVS, FQNEAQ. Trimming removed 4 bases from V and 9 bases from J; junction bases left unmatched: 13. CDR3 in amino acids: CASSYFEQGARAIQYF. In nucleotides, the CDR3 is TGTGCCAGCAGCTATTTTGAACAGGGGGCGCGAGCCATTCAGTACTTC.

This clone was seen just once. The V call is TRBV5-1, the J call TRBJ2-5; D ambiguous. Per the germline V gene, CDR1 is SGHRS and CDR2 is YFSETQ. This CDR3 has 14 amino acids. V was trimmed by 9 bases and J by 5 bases, leaving 20 bases between them. This chain's CDR3 is CATAVRSRAETQYF. The CDR3, as DNA: TGCGCCACCGCGGTCCGATCACGGGCGGAGACCCAGTACTTC.

The chain joins TRBV28 to TRBJ1-5, with D possibly being TRBD1 (5 bases). V was clipped by 7 bases and J by 1 base, with 11 bases between them. Per germline, CDR1 MDHEN and CDR2 SYDVKM. This CDR3 comprises 14 residues. CDR3 protein: CASKKGLSNQPQHF. DNA for the CDR3: TGTGCCAGCAAGAAGGGGCTGAGCAATCAGCCCCAGCATTTT. The full variable domain, its missing parts supplied by reference TRBV28 and TRBJ1-5, is DVKVTQSSRYLVKRTGEKVFLECVQDMDHENMFWYRQDPGLGLRLIYFSYDVKMKEKGDIPEGYSVSREKKERFSLILESASTNQTSMYLCASKKGLSNQPQHFGDGTRLSIL.

The V gene is TRBV21-1, the J gene TRBJ2-7. TRBV21-1 represents a pseudogene. The CDR3 length is 17 residues. The CDR3 DNA follows: TGTGCCAGCAGCCGAGGGGAGACTCGCTTCGCCCCCTACGAGCAGTACTTC. Its protein is CASSRGETRFAPYEQYF.